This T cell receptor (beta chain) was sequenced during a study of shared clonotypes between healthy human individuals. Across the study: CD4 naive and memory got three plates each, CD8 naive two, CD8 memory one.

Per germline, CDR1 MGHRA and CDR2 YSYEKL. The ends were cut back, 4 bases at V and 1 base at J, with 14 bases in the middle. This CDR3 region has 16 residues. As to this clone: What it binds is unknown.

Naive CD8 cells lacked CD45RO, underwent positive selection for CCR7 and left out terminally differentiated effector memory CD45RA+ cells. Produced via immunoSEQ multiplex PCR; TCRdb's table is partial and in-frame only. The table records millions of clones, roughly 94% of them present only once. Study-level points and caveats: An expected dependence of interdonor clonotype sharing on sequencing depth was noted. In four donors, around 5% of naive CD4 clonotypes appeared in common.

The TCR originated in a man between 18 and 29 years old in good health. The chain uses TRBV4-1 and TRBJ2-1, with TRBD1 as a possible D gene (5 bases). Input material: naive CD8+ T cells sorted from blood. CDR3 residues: CASSPLGGASYNEQFF. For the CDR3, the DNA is TGCGCCAGCAGCCCACTTGGTGGGGCTTCCTACAATGAGCAGTTCTTC.